This TCR beta chain comes out of a study of cytomegalovirus exposure and HLA in healthy donors. The study's findings and limits: Later on, analysis showed that most CMV-associated TCR beta chains appeared to be HLA-restricted. The HLA-A and HLA-B alleles of most subjects were reportedly predicted accurately from TCR beta sequences. Presence/absence analyses assumed roughly uniform sequencing depth across donors, which may not hold. Three CMV-associated chains proved CMV antigen-specific in vitro.

The PCR contained 60 Vbeta and 13 Jbeta primers. TCRdb's copy holds only in-frame clones and misses some; the assay was immunoSEQ multiplex PCR. Among about 98,000 clones listed, around 73% were seen once. In this sample, this clone turned up once. Its antigen is undetermined. V dropped 0 bases and J dropped 3; count of bases not matched to a gene: 5. The V gene's germline CDR1 is SGDLS and CDR2 YYNGEE. This CDR3 comprises 16 residues. The chain recombines TRBV9 with TRBJ2-7; 11 bases line up with TRBD1. This clonotype was sampled from a female donor in good health and CMV-seronegative. The specimen sequenced was PBMCs. CDR3: CASSVGGTGGGYEQYF. DNA for the CDR3: TGTGCCAGCAGCGTAGGGGGGACAGGGGGAGGCTACGAGCAGTACTTC.